This TCR beta chain was identified in a study of OX40 agonist ivuxolimab in advanced cancers. Study-wide points: The study found that CD8+ T cells averaged more expanded clones than CD4+. Clonal expansion was seen in CD4+ and CD8+ blood T cells by week 6 at 0.1 to 3.0 mg/kg.

The protocol was immunoSEQ multiplex PCR, while the TCRdb copy is restricted to in-frame clones and leaves out a portion. This table has around 60,000 clones, approximately 80% appearing once. Remarks on this clone: The antigen is unknown.

The V segment lost 4 bases and the J segment 2 bases; nucleotides outside the gene matches: 2. CDR1 and CDR2 from the germline V gene are SGHDT and YYEEEE. The CDR3 spans 15 residues. Source: CD4+ or CD8+ T cells sorted from blood, taken in a trial of the OX40 agonist ivuxolimab. The rearrangement uses TRBV5-6 and TRBJ2-7; 14 bases align to TRBD2. The TCR was taken from an adult with an advanced solid tumor such as melanoma, head and neck, liver or kidney cancer. The CDR3 protein is CASSVTSGRAYEQYF. Here the CDR3 DNA reads TGTGCCAGCAGCGTGACTAGCGGGAGGGCCTACGAGCAGTACTTC.